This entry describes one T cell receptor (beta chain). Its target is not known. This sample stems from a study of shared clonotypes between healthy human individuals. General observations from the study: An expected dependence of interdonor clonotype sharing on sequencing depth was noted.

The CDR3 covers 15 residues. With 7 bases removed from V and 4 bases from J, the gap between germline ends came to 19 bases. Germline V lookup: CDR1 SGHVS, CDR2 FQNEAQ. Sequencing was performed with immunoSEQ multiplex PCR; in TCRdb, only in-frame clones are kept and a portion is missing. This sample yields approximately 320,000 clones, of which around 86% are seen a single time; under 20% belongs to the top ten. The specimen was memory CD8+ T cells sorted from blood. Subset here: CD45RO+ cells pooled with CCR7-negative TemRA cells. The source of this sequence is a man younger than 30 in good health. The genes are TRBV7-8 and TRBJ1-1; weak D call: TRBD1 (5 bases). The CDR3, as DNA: TGTGCCAGCACCCACATTCAGGGTATAATCACTGAAGCTTTCTTT. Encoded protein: CASTHIQGIITEAFF.